Reported below is one TCR beta chain. There are 12 residues in the CDR3. The V and J ends lost 7 bases and 4 bases respectively, with 9 bases between them. CDR1 and CDR2 (germline): SGHTA, FQGNSA. These data are taken from a study of blood T cell repertoires in COVID-19. Study at large: Collection of acute and convalescent COVID-19 samples took place in the United States, Italy and Spain. PBMCs, B-cell-depleted T cells, or T cells provided the cDNA or gDNA that made up the material.

In the study's own analysis: Counts of nucleated cells, estimated from reference gene primer amplification, were obtained. The protocol was immunoSEQ multiplex PCR, while the TCRdb copy is restricted to in-frame clones and leaves out a portion. That table furnishes V, J and clone size, whereas the DNA furnished D and trimming. The table has under 50,000 clones, over 70% seen once. The TCR was taken from a man in his 70s with acute or convalescent COVID-19. V and J are TRBV7-2 and TRBJ2-3, with D possibly TRBD2 on 5 matching bases. The sequencing input was peripheral blood. CDR3 loop: CASNPEADTQYF. The CDR3 DNA is TGTGCCAGCAACCCGGAGGCAGATACGCAGTATTTT.